This T cell receptor beta chain was observed in a study of ipilimumab plus nivolumab after autologous stem cell transplantation. Study-level information: Median doses per patient: about five ipilimumab, under ten nivolumab. The DLBCL cohort had primary refractory and relapsed disease, with 18-month progression-free survival of roughly 86% and 30%. Study findings and constraints: The authors say TCR, Treg and microbiome findings warrant further study.

Concerning this clone: Its antigen is not known.

The CDR3 is 13 amino acids. Germline values: CDR1 SGHRS, CDR2 YFSETQ. The V end was cut by 4 bases, the J end by 5 bases, with 12 bases between. Produced via immunoSEQ multiplex PCR; TCRdb's table is partial and in-frame only. The table lists about 21,000 clones, 75% to 85% of them singletons. J is TRBJ1-1 and V is TRBV5-1; weak D call: TRBD1 (6 bases). The TCR sequence derives from a male donor with diffuse large B-cell lymphoma. The sequences come from PBMCs, collected in a trial of ipilimumab plus nivolumab as post-transplant consolidation. CDR3 loop: CASSDTGSTEAFF. Here the CDR3 DNA reads TGCGCCAGCAGCGATACAGGGAGTACTGAAGCTTTCTTT.